Here is one T cell receptor (beta chain) with its context. The data were obtained in a study of blood T cell repertoires in COVID-19. For the study at large: COVID-19 samples, acute and convalescent, were from the United States, Italy and Spain. Sample material is recorded as cDNA or gDNA derived from T cells, B-cell-depleted T cells, or PBMCs.

V was shortened by 5 bases and J by 6 bases, with 13 bases between the two germline ends. The length of the CDR3 is 14 residues. Germline loops: CDR1 MGHDK, CDR2 SYGVNS. Source study methods: Scientists estimated how many nucleated cells there were by amplifying reference gene primers. Some clones are missing from TCRdb's copy, which holds only in-frame ones; the method was immunoSEQ multiplex PCR. For V, J and clone size, that table is used; D and trimming come from the DNA. The table has a few hundred thousand clones, 90% seen once. The sequencing sample was made of PBMCs or T cells enriched from blood (not recorded which). This receptor was identified in a man aged 25-45 years who had been exposed to COVID-19. The rearrangement links TRBV25-1 to TRBJ1-4; D gene uncertain. The CDR3 protein is CASSQWSGDEKLFF. The CDR3 DNA is TGTGCCAGCAGTCAATGGTCCGGGGATGAAAAACTGTTTTTT.